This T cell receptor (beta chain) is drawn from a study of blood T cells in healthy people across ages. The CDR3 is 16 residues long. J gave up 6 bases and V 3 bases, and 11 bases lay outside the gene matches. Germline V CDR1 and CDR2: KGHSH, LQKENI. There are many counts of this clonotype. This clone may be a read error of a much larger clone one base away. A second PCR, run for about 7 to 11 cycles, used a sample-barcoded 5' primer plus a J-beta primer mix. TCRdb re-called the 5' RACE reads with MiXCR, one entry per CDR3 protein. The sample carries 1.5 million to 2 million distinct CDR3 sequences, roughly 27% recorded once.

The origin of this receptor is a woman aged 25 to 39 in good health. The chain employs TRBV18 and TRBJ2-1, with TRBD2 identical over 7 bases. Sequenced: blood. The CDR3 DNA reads TGTGCCAGCTCACCTGCAGGGAGGGCTGGGGGCAATGAGCAGTTCTTC. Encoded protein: CASSPAGRAGGNEQFF.